This T cell receptor beta chain was captured in a study of control samples from healthy donors and cancer patients. Germline lookup yields CDR1 SNHLY and CDR2 FYNNEI. V shed 7 bases, J shed 0 bases, and the junction held 9 bases outside the gene matches. CDR3 size: 18 residues. This clone showed up just once. Here immunoSEQ multiplex PCR was the method, and the copy in TCRdb shows in-frame clones only, minus some. Of 150,000 to 200,000 clones detected, approximately 86% appear once; the ten largest clones hold roughly 5.3%. The sequenced sample was blood. The TCR sequence derives from a woman in her 30s in good health. V is TRBV2 and J is TRBJ2-6, with 10 bases identical to TRBD1. The CDR3 loop is CASKMGTGAHSGANVLTF. In DNA, the CDR3 is TGTGCCAGCAAAATGGGGACAGGGGCCCACTCTGGGGCCAACGTCCTGACTTTC.